Below, 30 T cell receptor beta chains from the same sample are listed, as sequenced in a study of human T cells and chemical hapten exposure. TCRdb re-analysed the RACE reads in MiXCR, keeping a single row per CDR3 protein. The sample shows about 260,000 distinct CDR3 sequences, about 9% of them seen only once. The sample's time point: pre-sensitization, week 0. Treatment specified: therapeutic diphenylcyclopropenone sensitization with weekly scalp DPC. The sequencing used whole blood, collected in connection with sensitization to the hapten diphenylcyclopropenone (DPC). These receptors came from a woman between 40 and 55 years old with alopecia areata. Some clones in this sample may be carry-over from other donors' samples.

The sample holds a few counts of this clonotype. V is TRBV7-3 and J is TRBJ2-1; 8 bases match TRBD1. Losses at the gene ends were 5 bases for V and 6 bases for J; bases not matched to a gene: 6. This CDR3 contains 14 residues. Germline V lookup: CDR1 SGHTA, CDR2 FQGTGA. The CDR3 is CASSPGGTGNEQFF. As DNA, the CDR3 is TGTGCCAGCAGCCCAGGGGGGACAGGCAATGAGCAGTTCTTC.

Only a few counts were recorded for this clonotype. The rearrangement links TRBV5-1 to TRBJ2-7; D possibly corresponds to TRBD2 (7 bases). The germline gives CDR1 SGHRS, CDR2 YFSETQ. V was shortened by 5 bases and J by 5 bases, with 14 bases between the two germline ends. The CDR3 loop spans 13 amino acids. For the CDR3, the DNA is TGCGCCAGCAGTTTTACCGGGGGGCACGAGCAGTACTTC. Translating gives CASSFTGGHEQYF. The variable domain in full, completed from reference TRBV5-1 and TRBJ2-7, reads KAGVTQTPRYLIKTRGQQVTLSCSPISGHRSVSWYQQTPGQGLQFLFEYFSETQRNKGNFPGRFSGRQFSNSRSEMNVSTLELGDSALYLCASSFTGGHEQYFGPGTRLTVT.

J is TRBJ1-1 and V is TRBV4-1; perhaps TRBD1 as D (5 bases). Germline loops: CDR1 MGHRA, CDR2 YSYEKL. V was shortened by 2 bases and J by 0 bases, with 10 bases between the two germline ends. The CDR3 has 15 amino acids. The DNA for the CDR3 is TGCGCCAGCAGCCAACGGGACCCCCTGAACACTGAAGCTTTCTTT. Amino acids: CASSQRDPLNTEAFF.

The J gene is TRBJ2-7, the V gene TRBV7-9; D is perhaps TRBD2 (7 bases). Germline V lookup: CDR1 SEHNR, CDR2 FQNEAQ (reference sequence). V was cut by 5 bases and J by 1 base, with 21 bases left in between. This CDR3 is 17 amino acids long. CDR3 amino acids: CASSPPTGGADSYEQYF. The CDR3 DNA reads TGTGCCAGCAGCCCACCCACGGGGGGCGCGGATTCCTACGAGCAGTACTTC.

The V call is TRBV9, the J call TRBJ2-7; TRBD1 is a possible D gene (6 bases). CDR3 size: 14 residues. The ends were cut back, 0 bases at V and 1 base at J, with 8 bases in the middle. Germline V CDR1 and CDR2: SGDLS, YYNGEE. The CDR3 nucleotides read TGTGCCAGCAGCGTAGGGACAGTTTCCTACGAGCAGTACTTC. It translates to CASSVGTVSYEQYF. The full variable domain, with the rest looked up from reference TRBV9 and TRBJ2-7, is DSGVTQTPKHLITATGQRVTLRCSPRSGDLSVYWYQQSLDQGLQFLIQYYNGEERAKGNILERFSAQQFPDLHSELNLSSLELGDSALYFCASSVGTVSYEQYFGPGTRLTVT.

This clonotype has only a few counts. CDR3 bases: TGTGCCAGCAGCTTAATGGTCGAGGGGCAAGCTTTCTTT. It encodes CASSLMVEGQAFF. V and J are TRBV7-3 and TRBJ1-1, with a weak D call TRBD1 (5 bases). The CDR3 is 13 residues long. Deletions cut 1 base from V and 9 bases from J, with 12 bases between. The germline V gene encodes CDR1 SGHTA and CDR2 FQGTGA. Looking up the rest from reference TRBV7-3 and TRBJ1-1 gives the full variable domain: GAGVSQTPSNKVTEKGKYVELRCDPISGHTALYWYRQSLGQGPEFLIYFQGTGAADDSGLPNDRFFAVRPEGSVSTLKIQRTERGDSAVYLCASSLMVEGQAFFGQGTRLTVV.

This clonotype appeared a few times. This chain uses TRBV20-1 with TRBJ1-5, with D perhaps matching TRBD1 (5 bases). The V end lost 4 bases, the J end lost 0 bases, and 13 bases lay between the germline ends. The CDR3 length is 15 residues. Germline-derived CDR1 and CDR2 are DFQATT and SNEGSKA (reference sequence). DNA of the CDR3: TGCAGTGCTAAGCTGGGGGGGTATAGCAATCAGCCCCAGCATTTT. The encoded protein is CSAKLGGYSNQPQHF.

V gene TRBV4-2 combines with J gene TRBJ2-1; 14 bases align to TRBD2. The CDR3 extends over 17 amino acids. Germline values: CDR1 LGHNA, CDR2 YNFKEQ. The V and J ends lost 0 bases and 7 bases, in that order; junction bases with no gene match: 5. The CDR3 nucleotides are TGTGCCAGCAGCCAAGATCCCGGGACTAGCGGGAGAAATGAGCAGTTCTTC. Translation gives CASSQDPGTSGRNEQFF.

CDR3 bases: TGCGCCAGCAGCTTGGGACCGATCGGTACCGGGGAGCTGTTTTTT. It encodes CASSLGPIGTGELFF. The rearrangement uses TRBV5-1 and TRBJ2-2, with D uncertain. Germline lookup yields CDR1 SGHRS and CDR2 YFSETQ. V was pared by 0 bases and J by 5 bases, with 11 bases between. This CDR3 is 15 amino acids long.

The gene calls are TRBV28 and TRBJ1-1, with unresolved D. V was trimmed by 1 base and J by 0 bases, leaving 6 bases between them. Germline lookup yields CDR1 MDHEN and CDR2 SYDVKM. The CDR3 is 14 amino acids. CDR3 DNA: TGTGCCAGCAGTTTATACACCTTGAACACTGAAGCTTTCTTT. Its translation is CASSLYTLNTEAFF. The whole variable domain, filled in from reference TRBV28 and TRBJ1-1, reads DVKVTQSSRYLVKRTGEKVFLECVQDMDHENMFWYRQDPGLGLRLIYFSYDVKMKEKGDIPEGYSVSREKKERFSLILESASTNQTSMYLCASSLYTLNTEAFFGQGTRLTVV.

The chain has TRBV24-1 and TRBJ2-4; 8 nucleotides match TRBD2. CDR3 size: 15 residues. Unmatched junction bases numbered 1, after V lost 4 bases and J lost 0 bases. Per germline, CDR1 KGHDR and CDR2 SFDVKD. The CDR3 coding sequence is TGTGCCACCAGTGACCGGGGGGGAGCCAAAAACATTCAGTACTTC. The encoded protein is CATSDRGGAKNIQYF.

The chain combines TRBV29-1 with TRBJ2-3; D gene uncertain. This CDR3 contains 20 residues. Trimming took 5 bases from V and 0 from J, leaving 30 bases between them. The V gene's germline CDR1 is SQVTM and CDR2 ANQGSEA. Written as DNA, the CDR3 is TGCAGCGTTCTTATAAGACGGGTGGATCGTTGGGTACTAAGCACAGATACGCAGTATTTT. Translating it yields CSVLIRRVDRWVLSTDTQYF.

This clonotype was seen a handful of times. The chain carries TRBV12-3 or TRBV12-4 and TRBJ1-2, with TRBD1 matching over 7 bases. The ends lost 5 bases at V and 5 bases at J; junction bases unmatched: 5. There are 13 residues in the CDR3. The chain's CDR3 is CASSLRDRYGYTF. Written as DNA, the CDR3 is TGTGCCAGCAGTCTAAGGGACAGATATGGCTACACCTTC.

There are many counts of this clonotype. The V gene is TRBV7-9, the J gene TRBJ2-3; 10 positions agree with TRBD2. V lost 5 bases to trimming and J lost 2 bases; unmatched junction nucleotides: 4. The CDR3 is made up of 15 amino acids. In germline, CDR1 is SEHNR, CDR2 FQNEAQ (reference sequence). Here the CDR3 reads CASSPGLADTDTQYF. In nucleotides, the CDR3 is TGTGCCAGCAGCCCCGGACTAGCGGACACAGATACGCAGTATTTT.

This clonotype appeared a few times. CDR3 bases: TGTGCCAGCAGCCCCTGGGGTGGACCTGGGGCCAACGTCCTGACTTTC. Amino acids: CASSPWGGPGANVLTF. This chain joins TRBV5-4 and TRBJ2-6; D unclear. Germline-derived CDR1 and CDR2 are SGHNT and YYREEE (reference sequence). The CDR3 runs to 16 residues. Trimming removed 4 bases at V and 2 bases at J, with 13 bases between. The whole variable domain, filled in from reference TRBV5-4 and TRBJ2-6, reads ETGVTQSPTHLIKTRGQQVTLRCSSQSGHNTVSWYQQALGQGPQFIFQYYREEENGRGNFPPRFSGLQFPNYSSELNVNALELDDSALYLCASSPWGGPGANVLTFGAGSRLTVL.

This clonotype was counted only a few times. V and J are TRBV4-3 and TRBJ2-6; tentatively, D is TRBD2 (6 bases). Germline CDR1 is LGHNA and CDR2 is YSLEER. This CDR3 is 16 amino acids long. Trimming took off 0 bases at V and 2 bases at J, with 8 bases between the two ends. The CDR3 loop is CASSQDSGAGANVLTF. For the CDR3, the DNA is TGCGCCAGCAGCCAAGATTCGGGGGCTGGGGCCAACGTCCTGACTTTC.

The chain uses TRBV20-1 and TRBJ1-6, with a possible D match to TRBD1 (5 bases). The V gene's germline CDR1 is DFQATT and CDR2 SNEGSKA (reference sequence). Trimming shortened V by 0 bases and J by 9 bases, and 12 bases separated the two germline ends. CDR3 length: 14 amino acids. CDR3 in DNA: TGCAGTGCTAGAGATATTAGGGGCCTTTCACCCCTCCACTTT. Amino acids: CSARDIRGLSPLHF.

The genes are TRBV4-2 and TRBJ2-2, with D tentatively TRBD2 (6 bases). V was trimmed by 1 base and J by 4 bases, leaving 16 bases between them. Per germline, CDR1 LGHNA and CDR2 YNFKEQ. The CDR3 contains 17 residues. The CDR3 DNA is TGTGCCAGCAGCCAAGTCCAATCCCGGCGGGGCACCGGGGAGCTGTTTTTT. Translated: CASSQVQSRRGTGELFF.

This clonotype was observed a few times. This chain connects TRBV6-2 or TRBV6-3 to TRBJ2-5; 8 positions match TRBD1. This CDR3 spans 14 amino acids. The germline CDR1 and CDR2 sequences are MNHEY and SVGEGT. Losses at the gene ends were 7 bases for V and 7 bases for J; bases not matched to a gene: 11. The CDR3 is CASTPGQVLGTQYF. The CDR3 DNA reads TGTGCCAGCACTCCGGGACAGGTACTTGGGACCCAGTACTTC.

The chain carries TRBV28 and TRBJ2-2, with 11 bases that match TRBD1. Trimming at V came to 7 bases and at J to 6 bases, leaving 10 bases not matched to a gene. Germline loops: CDR1 MDHEN, CDR2 SYDVKM. The CDR3 has 16 amino acids. The CDR3 sequence: CASTLGGTGGSGELFF. DNA for the CDR3: TGTGCCAGCACCCTAGGGGGGACAGGGGGATCCGGGGAGCTGTTTTTT.

The sample holds a few counts of this clonotype. J is TRBJ1-1 and V is TRBV7-3; 8 nucleotides align to TRBD1. This CDR3 is built from 18 residues. Trimming cost V 5 bases and J 0 bases; bases outside gene matches: 14. Germline V gene data show CDR1 as SGHTA and CDR2 as FQGTGA. CDR3 in amino acids: CASSAPLRGLRMNTEAFF. The CDR3 DNA reads as TGTGCCAGCAGCGCTCCTCTCAGGGGGCTTAGGATGAACACTGAAGCTTTCTTT.

This clonotype was seen a handful of times. V is TRBV10-3 and J is TRBJ2-1, with 7 nucleotides matching TRBD2. The germline CDR1 and CDR2 sequences are ENHRY and SYGVKD. With V trimmed by 2 bases and J by 6 bases, 7 bases remained unmatched. This CDR3 is built from 15 residues. The CDR3, as DNA: TGTGCCATCAGTGAGGGGGCGGGAGAAGGCAATGAGCAGTTCTTC. It specifies CAISEGAGEGNEQFF.

The chain combines TRBV7-9 with TRBJ2-7; D could derive from TRBD1 or TRBD2 (5 bases each). The germline V gene encodes CDR1 SEHNR and CDR2 FQNEAQ (reference sequence). Trimming shortened V by 7 bases and J by 5 bases, and 15 bases separated the two germline ends. The CDR3 loop spans 13 amino acids. CDR3 sequence: CASTQTGTDEQYF. The CDR3 DNA follows: TGTGCCAGCACCCAAACCGGGACGGACGAGCAGTACTTC.

This clonotype appeared a few times. The chain employs TRBV11-2 and TRBJ1-5; TRBD1 aligns across 10 bases. The germline V gene encodes CDR1 SGHAT and CDR2 FQNNGV. V lost 1 base to trimming and J lost 5 bases; unmatched junction nucleotides: 5. The CDR3 sequence is 16 residues long. The CDR3 DNA follows: TGTGCCAGCAGCTTAGGACAGGGGGCCTATTATCAGCCCCAGCATTTT. Translating gives CASSLGQGAYYQPQHF. The variable domain in full, completed from reference TRBV11-2 and TRBJ1-5, reads EAGVAQSPRYKIIEKRQSVAFWCNPISGHATLYWYQQILGQGPKLLIQFQNNGVVDDSQLPKDRFSAERLKGVDSTLKIQPAKLEDSAVYLCASSLGQGAYYQPQHFGDGTRLSIL.

This clonotype was picked up many times. The chain couples TRBV4-2 to TRBJ2-2; 8 bases are shared with TRBD2. The CDR3 totals 15 residues. The germline V gene encodes CDR1 LGHNA and CDR2 YNFKEQ. The V gene end was trimmed by 4 bases and the J gene end by 5 bases; junction bases not matched to a gene: 6. This CDR3 reads CASSPRASGTGELFF. In DNA form, the CDR3 reads TGTGCCAGCAGCCCGAGGGCTAGCGGGACCGGGGAGCTGTTTTTT.

The J gene is TRBJ1-4, the V gene TRBV6-1, with D unclear. Germline CDR1 reads MNHNS; CDR2 reads SASEGT. The CDR3 totals 13 residues. V lost 6 bases and J 9 bases, leaving 14 bases between the germline ends. CDR3 in DNA: TGTGCCAGCAGGGGTGGACCGGAAAAAAAACTGTTTTTT. Its protein is CASRGGPEKKLFF.

The chain employs TRBV21-1 and TRBJ2-5; the DNA was not used to check the table's D call, TRBD2. TRBV21-1 is a documented pseudogene. This CDR3 has 17 residues. In DNA, the CDR3 is TGTGCCAGCAGCAAACCGAGCGGGAGTTGCTTCTTGGAGACCCAGTACTTC. Amino acids: CASSKPSGSCFLETQYF.

This clonotype was counted many times. The rearrangement links TRBV20-1 to TRBJ2-3; the match to TRBD2 covers 9 bases. V lost 1 base, J lost 1 base, and 6 bases stayed unmatched. The CDR3 spans 16 residues. Germline V gene data show CDR1 as DFQATT and CDR2 as SNEGSKA (reference sequence). The CDR3 region has the DNA TGCAGTGCTAGAGCGGGGCGACTAGCGGGCACAGATACGCAGTATTTT. Residues: CSARAGRLAGTDTQYF.

This clonotype appeared many times. J is TRBJ2-7 and V is TRBV7-2; 10 bases match TRBD1. Germline values: CDR1 SGHTA, CDR2 FQGNSA. The CDR3 runs 16 residues. Losses at the gene ends were 1 base for V and 5 bases for J; bases not matched to a gene: 8. Written as DNA, the CDR3 is TGTGCCAGCAGCTTAGGCCCCCCGGGACAGGGGAACGAGCAGTACTTC. Encoded protein: CASSLGPPGQGNEQYF.

This clonotype was counted a few times. The gene calls are TRBV10-3 and TRBJ2-3, with 10 bases fitting TRBD1. Germline CDR1 and CDR2: ENHRY and SYGVKD. The CDR3 loop spans 14 amino acids. J lost 1 base, V lost 6 bases, and 1 base had no gene match. The CDR3 reads CAIRGTGGTDTQYF. The CDR3 DNA reads as TGTGCCATCAGGGGGACAGGGGGCACAGATACGCAGTATTTT.